This TCR beta chain was obtained from a study of CD8+CD57+ T cells in acquired aplastic anemia. Study-level results: In common between the patients and the controls were twenty-nine CD8+ CDR3 sequences.

This clonotype was detected ten times or more. Its cognate antigen is unknown. Both TCR beta VDJ combination and CDR3 sequence profiling were carried out. Genomic DNA was the template for this profiling. TCRdb called the reads again in MiXCR, with one record for every CDR3 protein. The sample lists under 200,000 distinct CDR3 sequences, 45% to 55% occurring once. The authors sequenced patients whose flow cytometry had shown CD8+CD57+ cell expansion. Patients uniformly had severe acquired aplastic anemia. The CDR3 consists of 17 residues. Germline CDR1 SGHDN, CDR2 FVKESK. V was cut by 9 bases and J by 4 bases, with 28 bases left in between.

Sequencing was carried out using sorted CD4+, CD8+, or CD8+CD57+ T cells (not recorded which) from PBMCs. The chain couples TRBV14 to TRBJ2-7, with D possibly being TRBD2 (6 bases). The TCR comes from a human donor with aplastic anemia. This CDR3 is CASTAWTISPSDYEQYF. In nucleotides, the CDR3 is TGTGCCAGTACGGCGTGGACTATATCCCCGTCAGATTACGAGCAGTACTTC.